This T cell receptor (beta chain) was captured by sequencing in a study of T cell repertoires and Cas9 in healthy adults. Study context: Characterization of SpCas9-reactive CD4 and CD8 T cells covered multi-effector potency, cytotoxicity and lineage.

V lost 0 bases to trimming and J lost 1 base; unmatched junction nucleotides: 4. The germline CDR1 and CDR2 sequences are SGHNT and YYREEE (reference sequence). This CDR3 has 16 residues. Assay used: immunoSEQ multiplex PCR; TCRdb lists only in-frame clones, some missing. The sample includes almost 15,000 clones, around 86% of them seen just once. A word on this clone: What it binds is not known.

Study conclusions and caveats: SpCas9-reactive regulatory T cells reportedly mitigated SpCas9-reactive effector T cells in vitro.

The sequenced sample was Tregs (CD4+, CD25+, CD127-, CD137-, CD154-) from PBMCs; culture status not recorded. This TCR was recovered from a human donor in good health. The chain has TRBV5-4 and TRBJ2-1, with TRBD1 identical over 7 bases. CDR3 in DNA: TGTGCCAGCAGCTTGGCCGGGACAGTATCCTACAATGAGCAGTTCTTC. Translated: CASSLAGTVSYNEQFF.